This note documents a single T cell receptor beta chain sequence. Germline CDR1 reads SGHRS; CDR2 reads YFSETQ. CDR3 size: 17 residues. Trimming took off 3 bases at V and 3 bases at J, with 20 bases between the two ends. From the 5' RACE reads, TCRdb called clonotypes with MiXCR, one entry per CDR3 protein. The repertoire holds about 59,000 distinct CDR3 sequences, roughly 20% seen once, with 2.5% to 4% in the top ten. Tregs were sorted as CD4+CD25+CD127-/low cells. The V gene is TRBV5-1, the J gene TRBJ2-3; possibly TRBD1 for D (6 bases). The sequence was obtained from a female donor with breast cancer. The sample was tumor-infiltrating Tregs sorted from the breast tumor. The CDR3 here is CASSSDPSGAGTDTQYF. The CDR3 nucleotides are TGCGCCAGCAGCTCGGACCCCTCAGGGGCAGGGACAGATACGCAGTATTTT.